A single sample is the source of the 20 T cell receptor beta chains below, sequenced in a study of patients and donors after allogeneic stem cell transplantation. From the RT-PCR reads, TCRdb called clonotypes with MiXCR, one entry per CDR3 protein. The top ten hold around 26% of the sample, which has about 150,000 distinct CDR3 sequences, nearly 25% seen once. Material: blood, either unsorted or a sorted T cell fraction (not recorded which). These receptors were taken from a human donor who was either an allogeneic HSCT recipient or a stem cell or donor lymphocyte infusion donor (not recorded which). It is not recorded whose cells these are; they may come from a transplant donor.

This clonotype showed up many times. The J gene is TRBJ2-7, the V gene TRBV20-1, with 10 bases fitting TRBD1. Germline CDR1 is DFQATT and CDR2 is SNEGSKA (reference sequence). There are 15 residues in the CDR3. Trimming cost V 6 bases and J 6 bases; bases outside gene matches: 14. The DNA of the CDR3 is TGCAGTGCCCACCTTCGGACAGGGGGAAGGGGCGAGCAGTACTTC. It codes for CSAHLRTGGRGEQYF.

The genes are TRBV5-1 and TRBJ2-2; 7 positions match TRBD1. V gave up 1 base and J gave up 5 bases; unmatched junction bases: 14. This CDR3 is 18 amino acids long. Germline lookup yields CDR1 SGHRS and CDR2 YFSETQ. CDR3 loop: CASSLPPWGTEGTGELFF. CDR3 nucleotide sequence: TGCGCCAGCAGCTTGCCACCTTGGGGGACAGAGGGAACCGGGGAGCTGTTTTTT.

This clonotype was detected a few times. DNA for the CDR3: TGTGCCAGCAAGGCGGGGGGCGATGGCTACACCTTC. Its protein is CASKAGGDGYTF. The chain carries TRBV6-5 and TRBJ1-2; possible D gene TRBD1, 6 bases. V was pared by 7 bases and J by 6 bases, with 12 bases between. The germline V gene encodes CDR1 MNHEY and CDR2 SVGAGI. This CDR3 is 12 amino acids long.

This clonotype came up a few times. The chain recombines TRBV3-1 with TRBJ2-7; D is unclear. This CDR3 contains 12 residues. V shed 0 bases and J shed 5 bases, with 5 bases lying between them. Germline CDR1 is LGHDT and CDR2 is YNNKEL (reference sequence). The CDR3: CASSQDKDEQYF. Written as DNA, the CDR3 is TGTGCCAGCAGCCAAGATAAAGACGAGCAGTACTTC.

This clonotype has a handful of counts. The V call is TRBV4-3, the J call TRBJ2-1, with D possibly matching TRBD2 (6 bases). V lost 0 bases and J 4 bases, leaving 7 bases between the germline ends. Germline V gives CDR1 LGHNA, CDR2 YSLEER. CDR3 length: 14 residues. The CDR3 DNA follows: TGCGCCAGCAGCCAAGATGCGGGGTACAATGAGCAGTTCTTC. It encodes CASSQDAGYNEQFF.

CDR3 region: CASSAGTGGVSTEAFF. In DNA form, the CDR3 reads TGTGCCAGCAGTGCCGGGACAGGGGGCGTTAGCACTGAAGCTTTCTTT. The genes are TRBV9 and TRBJ1-1, with 12 bases fitting TRBD1. V dropped 5 bases and J dropped 4; count of bases not matched to a gene: 9. This CDR3 is built from 16 residues. Germline V lookup: CDR1 SGDLS, CDR2 YYNGEE.

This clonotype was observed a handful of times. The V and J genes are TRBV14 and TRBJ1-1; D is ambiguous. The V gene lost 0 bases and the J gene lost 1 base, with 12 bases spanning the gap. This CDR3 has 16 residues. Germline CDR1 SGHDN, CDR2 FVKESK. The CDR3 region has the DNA TGTGCCAGCAGCCAAGATCGGGGTTCCTCGAACACTGAAGCTTTCTTT. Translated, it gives CASSQDRGSSNTEAFF. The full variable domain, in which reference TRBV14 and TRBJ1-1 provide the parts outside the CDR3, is EAGVTQFPSHSVIEKGQTVTLRCDPISGHDNLYWYRRVMGKEIKFLLHFVKESKQDESGMPNNRFLAERTGGTYSTLKVQPAELEDSGVYFCASSQDRGSSNTEAFFGQGTRLTVV.

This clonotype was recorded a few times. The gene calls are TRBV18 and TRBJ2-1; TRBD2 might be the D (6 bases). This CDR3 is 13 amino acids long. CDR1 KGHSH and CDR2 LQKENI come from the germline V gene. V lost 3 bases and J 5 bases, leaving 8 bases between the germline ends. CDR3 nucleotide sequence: TGTGCCAGCTCACCCTTAGCGGACAATGAGCAGTTCTTC. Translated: CASSPLADNEQFF.

Here the CDR3 DNA reads TGCAGTGCTAGCTCTTACGGATCCTATGGCTACACCTTC. This codes for CSASSYGSYGYTF. The J gene is TRBJ1-2, the V gene TRBV20-1, with unresolved D. V was shortened by 3 bases and J by 4 bases, with 12 bases between the two germline ends. CDR3 size: 13 residues. The germline gives CDR1 DFQATT, CDR2 SNEGSKA (reference sequence).

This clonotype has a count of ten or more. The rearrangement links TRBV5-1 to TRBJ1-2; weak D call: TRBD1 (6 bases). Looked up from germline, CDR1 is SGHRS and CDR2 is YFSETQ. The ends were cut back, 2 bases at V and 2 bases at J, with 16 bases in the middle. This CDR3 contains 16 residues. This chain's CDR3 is CASSFEPGHTNYGYTF. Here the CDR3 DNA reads TGCGCCAGCAGCTTCGAACCGGGACATACGAACTATGGCTACACCTTC.

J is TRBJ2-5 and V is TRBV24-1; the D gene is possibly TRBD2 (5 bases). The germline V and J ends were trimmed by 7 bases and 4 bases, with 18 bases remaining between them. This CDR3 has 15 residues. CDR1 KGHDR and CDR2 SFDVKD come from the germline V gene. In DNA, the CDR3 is TGTGCCACCAGCGTAGCAACTAGGAGGAGAGAGACCCAGTACTTC. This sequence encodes CATSVATRRRETQYF.

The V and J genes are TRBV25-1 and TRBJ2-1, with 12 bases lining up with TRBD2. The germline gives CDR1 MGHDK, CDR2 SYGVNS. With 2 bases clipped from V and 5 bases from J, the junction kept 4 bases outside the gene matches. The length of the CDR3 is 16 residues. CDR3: CASSELAGGGNNEQFF. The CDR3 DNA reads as TGTGCCAGCAGTGAACTAGCGGGAGGGGGAAACAATGAGCAGTTCTTC.

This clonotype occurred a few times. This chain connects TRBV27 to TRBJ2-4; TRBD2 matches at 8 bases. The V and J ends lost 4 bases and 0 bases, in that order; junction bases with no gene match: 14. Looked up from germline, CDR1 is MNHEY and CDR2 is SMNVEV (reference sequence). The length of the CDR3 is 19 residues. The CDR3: CASSSRGTSWALAKNIQYF. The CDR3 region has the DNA TGTGCCAGCAGTTCCCGCGGGACTAGTTGGGCCCTAGCCAAAAACATTCAGTACTTC.

CDR3: CASSLRTADVAKNIQYF. CDR3 sequence (DNA): TGTGCCAGTAGTCTCCGGACTGCCGATGTAGCCAAAAACATTCAGTACTTC. The chain couples TRBV19 to TRBJ2-4; tentatively, D is TRBD2 (5 bases). The CDR3 loop spans 17 amino acids. Trimming removed 5 bases from V and 0 bases from J, with 17 bases in between. Germline V gives CDR1 LNHDA, CDR2 SQIVND (reference sequence).

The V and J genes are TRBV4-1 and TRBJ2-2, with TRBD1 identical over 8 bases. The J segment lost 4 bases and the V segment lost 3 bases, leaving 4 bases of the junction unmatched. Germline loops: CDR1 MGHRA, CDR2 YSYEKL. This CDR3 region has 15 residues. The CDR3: CASSHTGGGTGELFF. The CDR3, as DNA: TGCGCCAGCAGCCATACAGGGGGTGGCACCGGGGAGCTGTTTTTT.

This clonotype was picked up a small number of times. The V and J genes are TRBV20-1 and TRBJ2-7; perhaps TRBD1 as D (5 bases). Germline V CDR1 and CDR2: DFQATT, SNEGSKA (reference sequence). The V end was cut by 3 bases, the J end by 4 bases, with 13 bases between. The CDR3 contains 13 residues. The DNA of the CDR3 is TGCAGTGCTAGGAGCAGGGAAAGGTACGAGCAGTACTTC. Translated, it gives CSARSRERYEQYF.

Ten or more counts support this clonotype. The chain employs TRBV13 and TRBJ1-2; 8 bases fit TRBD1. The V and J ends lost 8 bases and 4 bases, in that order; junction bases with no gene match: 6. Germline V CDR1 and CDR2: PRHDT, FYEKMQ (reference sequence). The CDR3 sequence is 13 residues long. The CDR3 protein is CASGQGPSYGYTF. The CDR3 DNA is TGTGCCAGCGGACAGGGCCCTTCCTATGGCTACACCTTC. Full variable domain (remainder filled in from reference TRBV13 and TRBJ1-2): AAGVIQSPRHLIKEKRETATLKCYPIPRHDTVYWYQQGPGQDPQFLISFYEKMQSDKGSIPDRFSAQQFSDYHSELNMSSLELGDSALYFCASGQGPSYGYTFGSGTRLTVV.

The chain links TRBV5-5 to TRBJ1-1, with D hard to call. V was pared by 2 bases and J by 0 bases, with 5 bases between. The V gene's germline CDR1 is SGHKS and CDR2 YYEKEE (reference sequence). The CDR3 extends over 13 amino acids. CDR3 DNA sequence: TGTGCCAGCAGCTTTGATCTGAACACTGAAGCTTTCTTT. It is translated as CASSFDLNTEAFF.

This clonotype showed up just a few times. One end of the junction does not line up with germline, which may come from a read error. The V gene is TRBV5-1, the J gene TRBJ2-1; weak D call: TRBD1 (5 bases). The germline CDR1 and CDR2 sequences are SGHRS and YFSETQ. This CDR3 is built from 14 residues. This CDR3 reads CASSLDNSYNEQFF. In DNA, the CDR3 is TGCGCCAGCAGTTTGGACAACTCCTACAATGAGCAGTTCTTC.

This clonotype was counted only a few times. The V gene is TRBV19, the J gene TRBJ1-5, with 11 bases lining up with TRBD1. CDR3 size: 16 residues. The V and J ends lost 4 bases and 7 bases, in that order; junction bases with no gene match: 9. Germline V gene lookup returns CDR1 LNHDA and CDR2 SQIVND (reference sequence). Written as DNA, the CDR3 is TGTGCCAGTAGTAGAAGGGACAGGGGGTTACTGCAGCCCCAGCATTTT. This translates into CASSRRDRGLLQPQHF.